The rows below give T cell receptor beta chains drawn from one sample of a study of PD-1 blockade in classical Hodgkin lymphoma. Generated by immunoSEQ multiplex PCR, the TCRdb table keeps only in-frame clones and is missing some. The sample shows around 41,000 clones, roughly four fifths of them seen only once. The starting material was peripheral blood mononuclear cells (PBMCs), obtained at baseline. These receptor sequences come from a human donor with classical Hodgkin lymphoma. Both conserved end residues are part of each CDR3. A D gene is named only where the DNA matches it firmly. Not every row has a clone size; where given, it reads once, few, many or a size class.

d_call | j_call | clone_size | v_call | cdr3_aa | cdr3_nt
TRBD2 | TRBJ2-1 | - | TRBV4-1 | CASSQVWSGRASLFGNEQFF | TGCGCCAGCAGCCAAGTGTGGAGCGGGAGGGCCAGCTTGTTTGGAAATGAGCAGTTCTTC
- | TRBJ2-1 | - | TRBV9 | CASSVGLSPSYNEQFF | TGTGCCAGCAGCGTAGGACTGAGTCCGTCCTACAATGAGCAGTTCTTC
- | TRBJ1-4 | - | TRBV9 | CASSVGGTSREKLFF | TGTGCCAGCAGCGTAGGCGGGACGTCCAGGGAAAAACTGTTTTTT
- | TRBJ2-3 | - | TRBV15 | CATSRAGGRSTDTQYF | TGTGCCACCAGCCGCGCTGGCGGGCGGAGCACAGATACGCAGTATTTT
- | TRBJ2-1 | - | TRBV6-6 | CASSNSYSYNEQFF | TGTGCCAGCTCGAATTCTTACTCCTACAATGAGCAGTTCTTC
- | TRBJ2-7 | - | TRBV28 | CASSLPRPSEQYF | TGTGCCAGCAGTTTGCCCCGTCCGAGCGAGCAGTACTTC
- | TRBJ2-4 | few | TRBV18 | CASSPRLKNIQYF | TGTGCCAGCTCGCCTCGTCTCAAAAACATTCAGTACTTC
- | TRBJ1-5 | - | TRBV5-6 | CASSFRRDSNQPQHF | TGTGCCAGCAGCTTTAGGCGGGACAGCAATCAGCCCCAGCATTTT
- | TRBJ2-1 | - | TRBV7-2 | CASSLSDSYNEQFF | TGTGCCAGCAGCTTGTCGGACTCCTACAATGAGCAGTTCTTC
- | TRBJ1-2 | - | TRBV7-2 | CASSLNALGYGYTF | TGTGCCAGCAGCTTAAACGCCCTGGGGTATGGCTACACCTTC
- | TRBJ1-1 | few | TRBV6-1 | CASSELRGNTEAFF | TGTGCCAGCAGTGAATTACGGGGGAACACTGAAGCTTTCTTT
TRBD2 | TRBJ2-3 | - | TRBV19 | CASSMRPLLAGGPNGTDTQYF | TGTGCCAGTAGTATGAGACCCCTCCTAGCGGGAGGGCCGAATGGTACAGATACGCAGTATTTT
- | TRBJ1-2 | few | TRBV10-3 | CAISESGDGYTF | TGTGCCATCAGTGAGTCAGGGGATGGCTACACCTTC
TRBD1 | TRBJ1-5 | - | TRBV6-6 | CASSYGTVDQPQHF | TGTGCCAGCAGTTACGGGACAGTGGATCAGCCCCAGCATTTT
- | TRBJ2-1 | - | TRBV6-4 | CASSDSSGASLHEQFF | TGTGCCAGCAGTGACTCCTCGGGAGCTAGTCTGCATGAGCAGTTCTTC
TRBD1 | TRBJ1-5 | many | TRBV2 | CASSGGTAGGQPQHF | TGTGCCAGCAGTGGGGGGACAGCCGGAGGCCAGCCCCAGCATTTT
- | TRBJ2-7 | - | TRBV4-1 | CASSQDRGDEQYF | TGCGCCAGCAGCCAAGATAGAGGGGACGAGCAGTACTTC
- | TRBJ1-5 | medium-sized | TRBV7-3 | CASSLEKRANQPQHF | TGTGCCAGCAGCTTAGAAAAGAGAGCCAATCAGCCCCAGCATTTT
- | TRBJ1-5 | - | TRBV28 | CASSPLGRALQPQHF | TGTGCCAGCAGCCCCTTGGGCAGGGCTCTTCAGCCCCAGCATTTT
- | TRBJ2-5 | - | TRBV5-4 | CASSLGPGETQYF | TGTGCCAGCAGCTTGGGGCCGGGAGAGACCCAGTACTTC
- | TRBJ2-7 | few | TRBV5-5 | CASSLGYEQYF | TGTGCCAGCAGCTTGGGCTACGAGCAGTACTTC
TRBD2 | TRBJ2-1 | few | TRBV18 | CASSLGTSGNEQFF | TGTGCCAGCTCACTCGGGACTAGCGGCAATGAGCAGTTCTTC